This T cell receptor beta chain was documented in a study of cytomegalovirus exposure and HLA in healthy donors. PCR amplification relied on 60 Vbeta primers (plus 13 Jbeta primers). TCRdb keeps only in-frame clones here, not all; method: immunoSEQ multiplex PCR. The sample contains some 130,000 clones, 80% of which appear only once. The V gene lost 7 bases and the J gene lost 11 bases, with 20 bases spanning the gap. The CDR3 loop spans 13 amino acids. Germline CDR1 MNHEY, CDR2 SMNVEV (reference sequence). Only one count was recorded for this clone. Sequenced material: PBMCs. The TCR sequence derives from a man in his thirties or forties in good health and CMV-seronegative. The chain employs TRBV27 and TRBJ1-2; D is uncertain. As DNA, the CDR3 is TGTGCCAGCACGGGTCGGAGGGAAAGCTTTTACACCTTC. Its translation is CASTGRRESFYTF.